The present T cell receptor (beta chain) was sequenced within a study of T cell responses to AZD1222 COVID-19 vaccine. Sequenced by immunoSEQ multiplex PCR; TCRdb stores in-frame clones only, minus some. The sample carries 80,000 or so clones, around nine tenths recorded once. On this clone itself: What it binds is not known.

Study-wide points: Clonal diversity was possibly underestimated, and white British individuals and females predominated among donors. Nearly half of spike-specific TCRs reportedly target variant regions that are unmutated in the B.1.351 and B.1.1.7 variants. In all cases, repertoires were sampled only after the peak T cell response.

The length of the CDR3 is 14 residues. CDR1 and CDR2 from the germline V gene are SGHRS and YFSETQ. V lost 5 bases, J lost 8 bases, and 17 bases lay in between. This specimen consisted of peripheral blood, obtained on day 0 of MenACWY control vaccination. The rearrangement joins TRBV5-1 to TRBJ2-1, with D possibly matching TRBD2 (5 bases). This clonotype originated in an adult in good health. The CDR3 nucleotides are TGCGCCAGCAGGTGGGAGACCCGGGAAGATGAGCAGTTCTTC. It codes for CASRWETREDEQFF.